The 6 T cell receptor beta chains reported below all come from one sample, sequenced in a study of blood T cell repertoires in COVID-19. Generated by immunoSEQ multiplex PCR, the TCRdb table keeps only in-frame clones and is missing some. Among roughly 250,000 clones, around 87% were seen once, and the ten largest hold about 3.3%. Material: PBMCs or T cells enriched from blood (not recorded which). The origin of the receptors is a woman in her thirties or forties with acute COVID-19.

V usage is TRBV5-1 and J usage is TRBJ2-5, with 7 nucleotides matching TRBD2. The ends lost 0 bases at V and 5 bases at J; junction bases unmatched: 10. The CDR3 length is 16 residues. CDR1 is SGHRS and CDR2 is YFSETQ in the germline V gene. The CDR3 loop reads CASSLVQRGRGETQYF. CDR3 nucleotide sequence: TGCGCCAGCAGCTTGGTCCAGCGGGGCCGGGGGGAGACCCAGTACTTC.

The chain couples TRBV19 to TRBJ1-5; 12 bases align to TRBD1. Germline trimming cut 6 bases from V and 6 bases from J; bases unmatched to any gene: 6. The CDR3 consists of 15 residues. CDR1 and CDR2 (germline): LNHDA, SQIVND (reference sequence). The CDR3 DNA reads TGTGCCAGTAGAACGGGACAGGGGGCTGCTCAGCCCCAGCATTTT. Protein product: CASRTGQGAAQPQHF.

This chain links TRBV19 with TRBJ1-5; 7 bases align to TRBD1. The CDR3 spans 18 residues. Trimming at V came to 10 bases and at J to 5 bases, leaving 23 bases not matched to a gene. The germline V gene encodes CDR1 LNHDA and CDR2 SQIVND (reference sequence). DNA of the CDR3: TGTGCCACGCCCCAATTTGGGACAGAGAAGAGCCAATATCAGCCCCAGCATTTT. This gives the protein CATPQFGTEKSQYQPQHF.

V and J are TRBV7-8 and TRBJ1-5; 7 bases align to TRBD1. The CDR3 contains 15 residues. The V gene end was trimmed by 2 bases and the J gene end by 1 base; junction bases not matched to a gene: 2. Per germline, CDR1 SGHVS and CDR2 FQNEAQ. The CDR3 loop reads CASSLNRGSNQPQHF. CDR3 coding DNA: TGTGCCAGCAGCTTAAACAGGGGAAGCAATCAGCCCCAGCATTTT. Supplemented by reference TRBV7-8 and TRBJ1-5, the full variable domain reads GAGVSQSPRYKVAKRGQDVALRCDPISGHVSLFWYQQALGQGPEFLTYFQNEAQLDKSGLPSDRFFAERPEGSVSTLKIQRTQQEDSAVYLCASSLNRGSNQPQHFGDGTRLSIL.

The CDR3 DNA reads as TGTGCCAGCAGCTCAGGGCAGGGGGGATTCTATGGCTACACCTTC. This encodes CASSSGQGGFYGYTF. The V and J genes are TRBV7-9 and TRBJ1-2; 7 bases agree with TRBD1. The V segment lost 4 bases and the J segment 4 bases; nucleotides outside the gene matches: 9. The CDR3 is 15 residues long. Germline assignment: CDR1 SEHNR and CDR2 FQNEAQ (reference sequence). The variable domain in full, with the rest retrieved from reference TRBV7-9 and TRBJ1-2, is DTGVSQNPRHKITKRGQNVTFRCDPISEHNRLYWYRQTLGQGPEFLTYFQNEAQLEKSRLLSDRFSAERPKGSFSTLEIQRTEQGDSAMYLCASSSGQGGFYGYTFGSGTRLTVV.

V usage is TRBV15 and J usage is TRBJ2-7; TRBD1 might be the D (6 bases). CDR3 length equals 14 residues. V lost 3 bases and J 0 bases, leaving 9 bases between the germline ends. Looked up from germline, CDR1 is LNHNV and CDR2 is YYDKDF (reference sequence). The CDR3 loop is CATSRIGGSYEQYF. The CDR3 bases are TGTGCCACCAGCAGGATAGGGGGCTCCTACGAGCAGTACTTC.